The clone carrying this T cell receptor beta chain appeared many times. Its antigen is undetermined. Trimming pared 3 bases from V and 2 bases from J, leaving 8 bases between. There are 14 residues in the CDR3. CDR1 is MNHEY and CDR2 is SVGEGT in the germline V gene. These data are taken from a study of regulatory T cells in long-lasting Graves disease. Study observations and caveats: Shared public clonotypes totalled roughly 2,500 in persistent patients, compared with about 960 in new patients.

Both iRepertoire HTBI primers and Arm-PCR of CDR3 regions were used to build the TCR beta libraries. Using its own MiXCR run on the multiplex PCR reads, TCRdb lists one record per CDR3 protein. The sample comprises 500,000 or so distinct CDR3 sequences, 15% to 20% of which are singletons, and roughly an eighth rests with the top ten. Indicated time point: newly diagnosed GD, antithyroid drugs for less than 3 months. The TCR library was prepared using RNA isolated from PBMCs. Collection of peripheral blood (roughly 9 milliliters) was done using EDTA tubes. The sample also formed part of further work on T cells in Graves' hyperthyroidism and ophthalmopathy.

Specimen: peripheral blood mononuclear cells (PBMCs), collected at new diagnosis, from a patient treated with antithyroid drugs. This TCR derives from a man aged 35 to 55 with Graves disease. The chain couples TRBV6-2 or TRBV6-3 to TRBJ2-1; no clear D gene. For the CDR3, the DNA is TGTGCCAGCAGTTATAACTGGGCCTACAATGAGCAGTTCTTC. It translates to CASSYNWAYNEQFF.